These 8 T cell receptor beta chains were sequenced from one sample in a study of Graves' ophthalmopathy and Graves' hyperthyroidism. Beta-chain TCR CDR3 regions were amplified from RNA transcripts. HTBI primers were employed in first-round RT-PCR, then a second-round multiplex PCR followed. MiXCR, applied by TCRdb to the multiplex PCR reads, yields one record per CDR3 protein. The sample lists 650,000 to 900,000 distinct CDR3 sequences, about 44% occurring once. Sequenced input: peripheral blood. The receptors shown here come from an adult man with Graves' ophthalmopathy.

This clonotype was counted a few times. The chain is built from TRBV19 and TRBJ2-7; D may correspond to TRBD1 or TRBD2 (5 bases each). V shed 6 bases and J shed 0 bases, with 15 bases lying between them. Per germline, CDR1 LNHDA and CDR2 SQIVND (reference sequence). This CDR3 is 15 amino acids long. The CDR3 DNA is TGTGCCAGTAGATTCGGGGCAGGGACCTCCTACGAGCAGTACTTC. Translation: CASRFGAGTSYEQYF. Looking up the rest from reference TRBV19 and TRBJ2-7 gives the full variable domain: DGGITQSPKYLFRKEGQNVTLSCEQNLNHDAMYWYRQDPGQGLRLIYYSQIVNDFQKGDIAEGYSVSREKKESFPLTVTSAQKNPTAFYLCASRFGAGTSYEQYFGPGTRLTVT.

This sequence joins TRBV5-1 and TRBJ1-3; the D is unclear. The V gene's germline CDR1 is SGHRS and CDR2 YFSETQ. V was pared by 3 bases and J by 4 bases, with 5 bases between. The CDR3 covers 12 residues. The CDR3 sequence: CASSSAGNTIYF. The CDR3 nucleotides read TGCGCCAGCAGCTCGGCGGGAAACACCATATATTTT.

This clonotype has at least ten counts. The chain couples TRBV29-1 to TRBJ2-5; 7 bases map to TRBD2. The trim removed 2 bases at V and 5 bases at J, leaving 20 bases unmatched. Germline lookup yields CDR1 SQVTM and CDR2 ANQGSEA. The CDR3 extends over 18 amino acids. CDR3: CSVEMFGLEPETHETQYF. The DNA for the CDR3 is TGCAGCGTTGAAATGTTCGGACTAGAACCGGAGACGCATGAGACCCAGTACTTC.

The chain joins TRBV7-9 to TRBJ2-2; the D gene is possibly TRBD2 (5 bases). Trimming took 1 base from V and 4 from J, leaving 10 bases between them. CDR1 and CDR2 from the germline V gene are SEHNR and FQNEAQ (reference sequence). The CDR3 has 15 amino acids. Written as DNA, the CDR3 is TGTGCCAGCAGCTTAGGGCCTCGGGGCACCGGGGAGCTGTTTTTT. It specifies CASSLGPRGTGELFF.

Turning to this clonotype: A read error may produce the germline difference seen at one junction end. The chain uses TRBV15 and TRBJ1-2; 10 bases are a match to TRBD1. Germline CDR1 reads LNHNV; CDR2 reads YYDKDF (reference sequence). The CDR3 runs to 16 residues. The CDR3 loop is CASSFTGTGVNYGYTF. The CDR3 bases are TGTGCCAGCAGCTTCACCGGGACAGGGGTCAACTATGGCTACACCTTC.

The rearrangement links TRBV29-1 to TRBJ2-6, with 10 positions matching TRBD1. Germline V lookup: CDR1 SQVTM, CDR2 ANQGSEA. The length of the CDR3 is 15 residues. With V trimmed by 4 bases and J by 0 bases, 0 bases remained unmatched. Here the CDR3 reads CSVGQGASGANVLTF. In DNA form, the CDR3 reads TGCAGCGTTGGACAGGGGGCCTCTGGGGCCAACGTCCTGACTTTC. The full variable domain, in which reference TRBV29-1 and TRBJ2-6 provide the parts outside the CDR3, is SAVISQKPSRDICQRGTSLTIQCQVDSQVTMMFWYRQQPGQSLTLIATANQGSEATYESGFVIDKFPISRPNLTFSTLTVSNMSPEDSSIYLCSVGQGASGANVLTFGAGSRLTVL.

At least ten counts were recorded for this clonotype. The V call is TRBV29-1, the J call TRBJ1-4, with D perhaps TRBD1 (5 bases). The CDR3 has 11 amino acids. Trimming removed 6 bases at V and 8 bases at J, with 10 bases between. Germline values: CDR1 SQVTM, CDR2 ANQGSEA. The CDR3 protein is CSVDRGEKLFF. CDR3 sequence (DNA): TGCAGCGTAGATCGGGGGGAAAAACTGTTTTTT.

Regarding this clonotype: A much larger clone sits a single nucleotide away, making a read error possible. Given the absence of the conserved phenylalanine or tryptophan at the CDR3 end, a read error is likely. J is TRBJ1-2 and V is TRBV16, with 9 positions matching TRBD1. Germline assignment: CDR1 KGHSY and CDR2 FQNENV. The CDR3 sequence is 15 residues long. J gave up 3 bases and V 4 bases, and 6 bases lay outside the gene matches. The CDR3 DNA reads as TGTGCCAGCAGCCCTACAGGGGGCGTCCACTATGGCTACACCCTC. Its protein is CASSPTGGVHYGYTL.